The source of this T cell receptor (beta chain) is a study of T cells in Graves' hyperthyroidism and ophthalmopathy. The CDR3 regions of TCR beta were amplified from RNA transcripts. The primer set for the first-round RT-PCR of the TCR CDR3 was HTBI. MiXCR, applied by TCRdb to the multiplex PCR reads, yields one record per CDR3 protein. The sample yields approximately 350,000 distinct CDR3 sequences, nearly 15% seen once. Diagnostic assessment was based on clinical symptoms, serum thyroxine and TRAb, thyroid ultrasound and orbital computed tomography. This clonotype showed up many times. The clonotype comes from an older woman with Graves' ophthalmopathy. Sequenced sample: blood.

CDR3 protein: CASSLGSTSTDTQYF. DNA for the CDR3: TGTGCCAGCAGCCTAGGATCTACTAGCACAGATACGCAGTATTTT. V and J are TRBV11-2 and TRBJ2-3; D is unclear. The CDR3 loop spans 15 amino acids. V was cut by 5 bases and J by 0 bases, with 12 bases left in between. Germline V gives CDR1 SGHAT, CDR2 FQNNGV.